The 30 T cell receptor beta chains given below trace back to one sample, sequenced in a study of blood T cell repertoires in COVID-19. Sequencing used immunoSEQ multiplex PCR; TCRdb keeps in-frame clones, though not all of them. The profile shows some 90,000 clones, 80% to 90% of them singletons. Sequencing input: peripheral blood. The source is a man aged 45-65 years with acute or convalescent COVID-19.

The V and J genes are TRBV6-4 and TRBJ1-6, with D tentatively TRBD1 (6 bases). V shed 6 bases and J shed 10 bases, with 25 bases lying between them. The CDR3 sequence is 17 residues long. The V gene's germline CDR1 is MRHNA and CDR2 SNTAGT. CDR3 in DNA: TGTGCCAGCAGGGCGAGACAGGCGCCCCTCAGGGTCTCACCCCTCCACTTT. This encodes CASRARQAPLRVSPLHF.

The gene calls are TRBV27 and TRBJ2-5; 8 positions match TRBD2. Germline CDR1 is MNHEY and CDR2 is SMNVEV (reference sequence). The CDR3 consists of 15 residues. V was pared by 5 bases and J by 5 bases, with 10 bases of the junction left unmatched. The CDR3 here is CASSPGTRSDETQYF. In DNA form, the CDR3 reads TGTGCCAGCAGTCCCGGGACTAGATCGGATGAGACCCAGTACTTC.

The rearrangement joins TRBV7-2 to TRBJ1-1; 7 bases are a match to TRBD1. The CDR3 is 15 residues long. Losses at the gene ends were 1 base for V and 1 base for J; bases not matched to a gene: 3. Germline values: CDR1 SGHTA, CDR2 FQGNSA. CDR3 nucleotides: TGTGCCAGCAGCTTAGTGCAGGGGGGGAACACTGAAGCTTTCTTT. This codes for CASSLVQGGNTEAFF.

The chain has TRBV4-1 and TRBJ1-2, with unresolved D. Deletions cut 0 bases from V and 3 bases from J, with 11 bases between. This CDR3 contains 15 residues. From germline, CDR1 is MGHRA and CDR2 YSYEKL. This chain's CDR3 is CASSQDGLFDYGYTF. The CDR3 bases are TGCGCCAGCAGCCAAGATGGGCTTTTCGACTATGGCTACACCTTC.

This rearrangement joins TRBV7-6 to TRBJ2-1, with D possibly being TRBD2 (6 bases). This CDR3 contains 15 residues. Germline CDR1 reads SGHVS; CDR2 reads FNYEAQ. V lost 3 bases to trimming and J lost 10 bases, with 19 bases between them. CDR3 bases: TGTGCCAGCAGCTTGGAAACAGGAGTGGGGGGAGAGCAGTTCTTC. Its translation: CASSLETGVGGEQFF.

This rearrangement joins TRBV9 to TRBJ2-1; TRBD1 matches 8 bases. Germline-derived CDR1 and CDR2 are SGDLS and YYNGEE. CDR3 length: 15 residues. V lost 4 bases, J lost 6 bases, and 9 bases stayed unmatched. This chain's CDR3 is CASSSRQGFPNEQFF. The CDR3 DNA is TGTGCCAGCAGCTCCCGACAGGGGTTTCCCAATGAGCAGTTCTTC. Based on the CDR3 plus reference TRBV9 and TRBJ2-1, the full variable domain is DSGVTQTPKHLITATGQRVTLRCSPRSGDLSVYWYQQSLDQGLQFLIQYYNGEERAKGNILERFSAQQFPDLHSELNLSSLELGDSALYFCASSSRQGFPNEQFFGPGTRLTVL.

The rearrangement links TRBV5-8 to TRBJ1-1; D possibly corresponds to TRBD1 (5 bases). This CDR3 has 15 residues. Germline V gene lookup returns CDR1 SGHTS and CDR2 YDEGEE. The V end was cut by 0 bases, the J end by 4 bases, with 13 bases between. Here the CDR3 reads CASSLGSRVGTEAFF. Here the CDR3 DNA reads TGTGCCAGCAGCTTGGGGTCCAGGGTCGGCACTGAAGCTTTCTTT.

The chain recombines TRBV2 with TRBJ1-2, with TRBD1 matching 7 bases. The CDR3 runs 16 residues. Germline V gene sequence: CDR1 SNHLY, CDR2 FYNNEI. Trimming cost V 7 bases and J 3 bases; bases outside gene matches: 14. CDR3 nucleotides: TGTGCCAGCAACCCCCTCGCGGGGCAGGGGGACTATGGCTACACCTTC. Protein: CASNPLAGQGDYGYTF.

The chain recombines TRBV27 with TRBJ1-5, with D possibly being TRBD1 (6 bases). Germline V CDR1 and CDR2: MNHEY, SMNVEV (reference sequence). This CDR3 has 15 residues. The V and J ends lost 3 bases and 3 bases respectively, with 12 bases between them. CDR3 amino acids: CASSFRTDHNQPQHF. The CDR3 region has the DNA TGTGCCAGCAGTTTTCGGACAGACCACAATCAGCCCCAGCATTTT.

The chain recombines TRBV2 with TRBJ2-1; the D gene is possibly TRBD1 (5 bases). The CDR3 has 16 residues. Germline V lookup: CDR1 SNHLY, CDR2 FYNNEI. V shed 6 bases and J shed 4 bases, with 19 bases lying between them. CDR3 bases: TGTGCCAGCAGGTACGACAGAAGCAATCTTTACAATGAGCAGTTCTTC. Amino acids: CASRYDRSNLYNEQFF.

The gene calls are TRBV5-6 and TRBJ1-1; 9 nucleotides match TRBD1. The V gene end was trimmed by 3 bases and the J gene end by 1 base; junction bases not matched to a gene: 7. Germline values: CDR1 SGHDT, CDR2 YYEEEE. CDR3 size: 16 residues. The CDR3 coding sequence is TGTGCCAGCAGCTCAGGACAGGGGATCGGGAACACTGAAGCTTTCTTT. Amino acids: CASSSGQGIGNTEAFF.

The chain couples TRBV10-3 to TRBJ1-5; TRBD1 might be the D (5 bases). The germline V and J ends were trimmed by 6 bases and 1 base, with 10 bases remaining between them. CDR1 is ENHRY, CDR2 SYGVKD, per germline. This CDR3 spans 14 amino acids. CDR3 in amino acids: CAISIDRSNQPQHF. The CDR3 bases are TGTGCCATCAGCATTGACAGAAGCAATCAGCCCCAGCATTTT.

The CDR3 bases are TGTGCCAGCAGTCTGGGCCGTAATAGCAATCAGCCCCAGCATTTT. Encoded protein: CASSLGRNSNQPQHF. This chain uses TRBV3-1 (or the pseudogene TRBV3-2) with TRBJ1-5; D is ambiguous. Germline V gives CDR1 LGHDT, CDR2 YNNKEL (reference sequence). The ends were cut back, 6 bases at V and 0 bases at J, with 12 bases in the middle. The CDR3 has 15 amino acids.

This chain uses TRBV7-2 with TRBJ1-2; 8 nucleotides match TRBD1. The V gene's germline CDR1 is SGHTA and CDR2 FQGNSA. Trimming removed 5 bases from V and 6 bases from J; junction bases left unmatched: 8. The CDR3 consists of 14 residues. The CDR3 region is CASSRGAGGDGYTF. The CDR3 DNA reads as TGTGCCAGCAGCCGGGGGGCAGGGGGCGATGGCTACACCTTC. Looking up the rest from reference TRBV7-2 and TRBJ1-2 gives the full variable domain: GAGVSQSPSNKVTEKGKDVELRCDPISGHTALYWYRQSLGQGLEFLIYFQGNSAPDKSGLPSDRFSAERTGGSVSTLTIQRTQQEDSAVYLCASSRGAGGDGYTFGSGTRLTVV.

This sequence joins TRBV28 and TRBJ1-5, with 10 nucleotides matching TRBD1. Germline V lookup: CDR1 MDHEN, CDR2 SYDVKM. There are 15 residues in the CDR3. Unmatched junction bases numbered 4, after V lost 5 bases and J lost 3 bases. The CDR3 DNA follows: TGTGCCAGCAGTAACGGACAGGGGGACAATCAGCCCCAGCATTTT. This encodes CASSNGQGDNQPQHF.

V and J are TRBV29-1 and TRBJ1-4, with D maybe TRBD1 (5 bases). Germline CDR1 reads SQVTM; CDR2 reads ANQGSEA. The CDR3 runs to 13 residues. V was trimmed by 6 bases and J by 5 bases, leaving 13 bases between them. DNA of the CDR3: TGCAGCGTCCCCTCCGGGGGAAATGAAAAACTGTTTTTT. Amino acid sequence: CSVPSGGNEKLFF.

In its sample, this clone was seen once. The chain couples TRBV5-1 to TRBJ2-6; the D is unclear. Germline CDR1 reads SGHRS; CDR2 reads YFSETQ. The CDR3 is 16 amino acids. With 0 bases removed from V and 4 bases from J, the gap between germline ends came to 11 bases. This chain's CDR3 is CASSLGGASGANVLTF. The CDR3 DNA reads TGCGCCAGCAGCTTGGGAGGAGCGTCCGGGGCCAACGTCCTGACTTTC.

The rearrangement links TRBV5-1 to TRBJ1-6; the D is unclear. This CDR3 spans 15 amino acids. Trimming removed 0 bases at V and 5 bases at J, with 9 bases between. CDR1 is SGHRS and CDR2 is YFSETQ in the germline V gene. In DNA form, the CDR3 reads TGCGCCAGCAGCTTGGTTGGACTGGATAATTCACCCCTCCACTTT. This encodes CASSLVGLDNSPLHF.

CDR3 loop: CASSQTLGTVTGELFF. CDR3 coding DNA: TGTGCCAGCAGTCAAACCCTCGGGACAGTCACCGGGGAGCTGTTTTTT. J is TRBJ2-2 and V is TRBV28, with TRBD1 matching 7 bases. Germline CDR1 is MDHEN and CDR2 is SYDVKM. V gave up 5 bases and J gave up 4 bases; unmatched junction bases: 10. This CDR3 region has 16 residues.

The gene calls are TRBV3-1 (or the pseudogene TRBV3-2) and TRBJ1-6, with 9 bases lining up with TRBD1. Germline V gene sequence: CDR1 LGHDT, CDR2 YNNKEL (reference sequence). CDR3 length: 14 amino acids. Unmatched junction bases numbered 6, after V lost 6 bases and J lost 9 bases. Here the CDR3 DNA reads TGTGCCAGCAGTCGGGACAGGGAGAGTTCACCCCTCCACTTT. Residues: CASSRDRESSPLHF.

This clone has only one observation. J is TRBJ2-3 and V is TRBV30, with TRBD2 as a possible D gene (6 bases). V dropped 2 bases and J dropped 0 bases, with 12 bases sitting between them. The CDR3 contains 15 residues. Germline CDR1 reads GTSNPN; CDR2 reads SVGIG (reference sequence). CDR3 nucleotide sequence: TGTGCCTGGAGTTTGGGCGGGGCTAGCACAGATACGCAGTATTTT. Protein product: CAWSLGGASTDTQYF.

The gene calls are TRBV5-1 and TRBJ2-7, with D maybe TRBD2 (6 bases). Germline loops: CDR1 SGHRS, CDR2 YFSETQ. The length of the CDR3 is 15 residues. The V end lost 4 bases, the J end lost 0 bases, and 14 bases lay between the germline ends. This CDR3 is CASSPGEAISYEQYF. The CDR3 DNA reads TGCGCCAGCAGCCCCGGGGAGGCCATCTCCTACGAGCAGTACTTC.

The V gene is TRBV18, the J gene TRBJ1-5, with 8 bases that match TRBD1. Unmatched junction bases numbered 7, after V lost 1 base and J lost 2 bases. Germline CDR1 and CDR2: KGHSH and LQKENI. The CDR3 is 17 residues long. Here the CDR3 DNA reads TGTGCCAGCTCACCACAAACAGGGGGGGGCCGCAATCAGCCCCAGCATTTT. Amino acids: CASSPQTGGGRNQPQHF.

The chain joins TRBV30 to TRBJ1-2, with D possibly TRBD1 on 5 matching bases. The CDR3 consists of 15 residues. Trimming stripped 5 bases from V and 2 bases from J, with 18 bases between. The germline CDR1 and CDR2 sequences are GTSNPN and SVGIG (reference sequence). Here the CDR3 DNA reads TGTGCCTGGGCGGTATCCGGGGGTGGCAACTATGGCTACACCTTC. This codes for CAWAVSGGGNYGYTF.

The table lists this clone with a few counts. The rearrangement joins TRBV5-1 to TRBJ1-2, with 9 bases identical to TRBD1. Germline CDR1 and CDR2: SGHRS and YFSETQ. J was trimmed by 5 bases and V by 5 bases; bases with no gene match: 4. The CDR3 runs to 13 residues. The CDR3 protein is CASSRDREYGYTF. CDR3 sequence (DNA): TGCGCCAGCAGTCGGGACAGGGAATATGGCTACACCTTC.

This chain connects TRBV19 to TRBJ2-1, with unresolved D. This CDR3 spans 14 amino acids. The ends were cut back, 1 base at V and 6 bases at J, with 10 bases in the middle. Germline loops: CDR1 LNHDA, CDR2 SQIVND (reference sequence). The DNA of the CDR3 is TGTGCCAGTAGTATAGGCGCAGGCCCCAATGAGCAGTTCTTC. This sequence encodes CASSIGAGPNEQFF. The variable domain in full, with the rest retrieved from reference TRBV19 and TRBJ2-1, is DGGITQSPKYLFRKEGQNVTLSCEQNLNHDAMYWYRQDPGQGLRLIYYSQIVNDFQKGDIAEGYSVSREKKESFPLTVTSAQKNPTAFYLCASSIGAGPNEQFFGPGTRLTVL.

J is TRBJ1-2 and V is TRBV12-3 or TRBV12-4, with D unclear. The CDR3 loop spans 13 amino acids. Trimming took off 1 base at V and 8 bases at J, with 11 bases between the two ends. Here the CDR3 reads CASSLGTEKGYTF. CDR3 DNA: TGTGCCAGCAGTTTAGGGACTGAGAAGGGCTACACCTTC.

The chain links TRBV5-1 to TRBJ1-6; 7 bases map to TRBD1. The CDR3 is made up of 17 amino acids. Germline V gene sequence: CDR1 SGHRS, CDR2 YFSETQ. V dropped 6 bases and J dropped 5; count of bases not matched to a gene: 14. The CDR3 nucleotides read TGCGCCAGCACCAAAAATTCCGGGACAGACGATAATTCACCCCTCCACTTT. Translating it yields CASTKNSGTDDNSPLHF.

The rearrangement uses TRBV11-2 and TRBJ1-2; D unclear. Germline CDR1 reads SGHAT; CDR2 reads FQNNGV. This CDR3 comprises 13 residues. Trimming shortened V by 1 base and J by 3 bases, and 6 bases separated the two germline ends. The DNA for the CDR3 is TGTGCCAGCAGCTTAGGACAATACTATGGCTACACCTTC. Translated: CASSLGQYYGYTF.

The chain has TRBV13 and TRBJ2-5, with TRBD2 identical over 15 bases. CDR1 and CDR2 from the germline V gene are PRHDT and FYEKMQ (reference sequence). The CDR3 has 17 amino acids. V gave up 4 bases and J gave up 5 bases; unmatched junction bases: 8. The CDR3 spells CASSSGLAGGRGETQYF. CDR3 nucleotides: TGTGCCAGCAGCTCAGGACTAGCGGGGGGGCGAGGCGAGACCCAGTACTTC.